This T cell receptor beta chain was identified during a study of blood T cell repertoires in COVID-19. Looking at the study overall: COVID-19 samples collected from the United States, Italy and Spain covered acute and convalescent phases. Nucleic acid was either cDNA or gDNA, and it came from T cells, B-cell-depleted T cells, or PBMCs.

Per the authors' pipeline: Estimated nucleated cell counts came from reference gene primer amplification. Repertoires were generated with immunoSEQ multiplex PCR, while TCRdb's copy carries only in-frame clones and drops some. From that table come the V and J calls and clone size; the DNA was used to work out D and trimming. The sample holds 100,000 to 150,000 clones; about 88% are singletons and the top ten take approximately 3.7%. The sequencing sample was made of peripheral blood. The source of this sequence is a man between 50 and 59 years old with active COVID-19.

Here the CDR3 DNA reads TGTGCCAGCAGCGGTAGCGGGGGATTTACAAGTGGTGAGCAGTTCTTC. This gives the protein CASSGSGGFTSGEQFF. The chain carries TRBV3-1 (or the pseudogene TRBV3-2) and TRBJ2-1; 9 nucleotides line up with TRBD2. Germline loops: CDR1 LGHDT, CDR2 YNNKEL (reference sequence). This CDR3 is built from 16 residues. Trimming at V came to 5 bases and at J to 9 bases, leaving 14 bases not matched to a gene.